This T cell receptor (beta chain) was recorded in a study of blood T cell repertoires in COVID-19. Study-level information: Sources were T cells, B-cell-depleted T cells, or PBMCs; the material itself was cDNA or gDNA.

Here immunoSEQ multiplex PCR was the method, and the copy in TCRdb shows in-frame clones only, minus some. Of 150,000 to 200,000 clones listed, approximately 92% are singletons. The CDR3 sequence is 13 residues long. Germline CDR1 reads MDHEN; CDR2 reads SYDVKM. Trimming removed 3 bases from V and 1 base from J, with 6 bases in between. Sequencing used peripheral blood. This sequence was found in a man between 50 and 59 years old with acute or convalescent COVID-19. The chain has TRBV28 and TRBJ1-2; D gene uncertain. The CDR3 sequence is CASSFHSNYGYTF. CDR3 DNA sequence: TGTGCCAGCAGTTTTCACAGTAACTATGGCTACACCTTC.